This T cell receptor (beta chain) stems from a study of shared clonotypes between healthy human individuals. Broader study findings: Against clonotypes common to all four donors, non-shared ones had lower generation probabilities. An effect of sequencing depth on clonotype sharing among donors was expected.

Adult Caucasians living in Nashville, Tennessee made up all of the donors. TCRdb's copy holds only in-frame clones and misses some; the assay was immunoSEQ multiplex PCR. The table shows around 99,000 clones, with roughly three quarters occurring only once. V lost 2 bases and J 0 bases, leaving 7 bases between the germline ends. Germline CDR1 reads MNHEY; CDR2 reads SVGAGI. The CDR3 runs 15 residues. This clone was observed a handful of times. Antigen unknown. This sequence was found in a man aged 25 to 40 in good health. Input material: memory CD8+ T cells sorted from blood. Subset in this sample: CD45RO+ cells pooled with CCR7-negative TemRA cells. The genes are TRBV6-5 and TRBJ1-4; D not certain. The CDR3 here is CASSYGGATNEKLFF. The CDR3 nucleotides are TGTGCCAGCAGTTACGGCGGTGCAACTAATGAAAAACTGTTTTTT.